This T cell receptor (beta chain) was retrieved from a study of blood T cell repertoires in COVID-19 (TCRdb year 2020). About the study as a whole: Samples from collaborators originated in the United States, Italy and Spain and spanned both the acute and convalescent phases of COVID-19. Nearly every sample came with metadata listing a de-identified subject ID, COVID-19 status, age in years and sex. A freely available public database, intended as a resource for researchers studying the immune response to SARS-CoV-2, is where the repertoires were released. The material from the prospective study consisted of cDNA or gDNA derived from T cells, B-cell-depleted T cells, or PBMCs. Samples came from the ongoing ImmuneRACE study (first 160 participants) plus 1,254 subjects from 6 global collaborators. Subjects who had been exposed to COVID-19, were actively infected with it, or had recovered from it provided the deeply sampled blood TCRbeta repertoires that made up the dataset. Where available, HLA class I and class II types were taken from metadata supplied by the sample provider and were not determined by assay-based typing.

TCRbeta CDR3 regions were amplified from genomic DNA by means of the immunoSEQ Assay, a bias-controlled multiplex PCR. The paper's processing steps were these. The number of nucleated cells in each sample was estimated by amplification of reference gene primers within the assay. Sequence reads were collapsed and filtered to measure the absolute abundance of every unique TCRbeta CDR3 rearrangement. For each sample, productive Simpson clonality was calculated by taking the square root of Simpson's diversity index across productive rearrangements. In its TCRdb copy, this immuneACCESS table keeps in-frame sequences only and misses some clones. Where compared with another copy, unresolved V genes explain less than half of these, and the others have no known cause. V and J calls and clone size are copied from that table; D and trimming were computed from the DNA. The sample data list roughly 160,000 clones, and roughly 80% of these were observed just once. The ten biggest clones cover roughly 15% of the sample.

The germline ends are 11 bases apart after V is trimmed by 0 bases and J by 2 bases. CDR1 SGHDN and CDR2 FVKESK are derived from the germline V gene. The CDR3 spans 17 residues, from the cysteine through the phenylalanine. The retained sequence is limited to the CDR3, 51 bases, with the frame set at the first base. This clone has only a few counts. Its antigen is still unknown. Nothing much larger sits one base from this clone, and base qualities are not available. Here is what the overall study found, with its caveats: How much clinical and demographic metadata was included differed by source and by participant, and the metadata was provided uncurated.

Whole blood was collected in K2EDTA tubes by collaborating institutions according to the institutions' own protocols. For TCRbeta analysis, collaborators shipped samples in one of three forms: frozen whole blood, isolated PBMCs, or DNA extracted from either of those sample types. Sequenced sample: peripheral blood. This sequence was found in a man between 18 and 29 years old with active or convalescent COVID-19. The V gene is TRBV14 and the J gene is TRBJ2-6; the D gene lacks a confident call. The nucleotides read TGTGCCAGCAGCCAAGAACCAAAACTCCCTGGGGCCAACGTCCTGACTTTC. Its coded protein is CASSQEPKLPGANVLTF.